Each of the 10 T cell receptor beta chains below was sequenced from the same sample in a study of vaccination and CD4 T cells after COVID-19. As to treatment: roughly 11-day PBMC culture with coronavirus spike peptide pools or control peptides (ViraFEST assay). These receptors are not linked to any known antigen. CD4+ T cells that had been cultured provided DNA sequenced with the Oncomine TCR Beta short-read assay. TCRdb itself ran the PCR reads through MiXCR, one entry per CDR3 protein. The table includes roughly 8,400 distinct CDR3 sequences, roughly 73% detected once. Sequenced material: CD4+ T cells from blood, cultured in vitro. The receptors stem from a human donor who had recovered from COVID-19.

This chain's CDR3 is CASTTDSPYEQYF. The CDR3, as DNA: TGTGCCAGCACCACGGACAGTCCCTACGAGCAGTACTTC. This sequence joins TRBV21-1 and TRBJ2-7; the table assigns TRBD1, which was not confirmed against the DNA. TRBV21-1 is given as a pseudogene. The CDR3 sequence is 13 residues long.

The CDR3 protein is CASSRGANYGYTF. CDR3 nucleotide sequence: TGTGCCTCCTCCAGGGGGGCAAACTATGGCTACACCTTC. This chain links TRBV30 with TRBJ1-2; 7 positions match TRBD1. The length of the CDR3 is 13 residues. The V gene's germline CDR1 is GTSNPN and CDR2 SVGIG (reference sequence). V shed 7 bases and J 2 bases; nucleotides not matched to a gene: 7.

This clonotype has more than one count but fewer than ten. This chain links TRBV6-2 or TRBV6-3 with TRBJ2-2; 13 nucleotides line up with TRBD2. Germline CDR1 and CDR2: MNHEY and SVGEGT. The CDR3 loop spans 16 amino acids. Germline trimming cut 4 bases from V and 6 bases from J; bases unmatched to any gene: 5. CDR3 loop: CASSFLGLAGAGELFF. The CDR3 DNA reads as TGTGCCAGCAGTTTCCTCGGACTAGCGGGAGCCGGGGAGCTGTTTTTT.

This clonotype has a handful of counts. The chain links TRBV6-1 to TRBJ1-1, with 9 bases lining up with TRBD1. CDR3 length equals 16 residues. Germline loops: CDR1 MNHNS, CDR2 SASEGT. J gave up 4 bases and V 4 bases, and 10 bases lay outside the gene matches. This CDR3 reads CASSAEAGTGSTEAFF. CDR3 nucleotide sequence: TGTGCCAGCAGTGCAGAAGCGGGGACAGGGAGCACTGAAGCTTTCTTT.

The chain has TRBV6-1 and TRBJ1-3; no firm D call. The CDR3 is 14 residues long. The V gene's germline CDR1 is MNHNS and CDR2 SASEGT. V dropped 5 bases and J dropped 4 bases, with 12 bases sitting between them. The CDR3 protein is CASSPSGLGNTIYF. The CDR3 DNA follows: TGTGCCAGCAGTCCCTCGGGGTTAGGAAACACCATATATTTT.

The rearrangement uses TRBV5-4 and TRBJ2-1, with D possibly TRBD1 on 6 matching bases. Per the germline V gene, CDR1 is SGHNT and CDR2 is YYREEE (reference sequence). The CDR3 extends over 16 amino acids. V lost 2 bases and J 2 bases, leaving 14 bases between the germline ends. This CDR3 is CASSLLQGPPYNEQFF. CDR3 sequence (DNA): TGTGCCAGCAGCTTACTACAGGGTCCTCCCTACAATGAGCAGTTCTTC. Supplemented by reference TRBV5-4 and TRBJ2-1, the full variable domain reads ETGVTQSPTHLIKTRGQQVTLRCSSQSGHNTVSWYQQALGQGPQFIFQYYREEENGRGNFPPRFSGLQFPNYSSELNVNALELDDSALYLCASSLLQGPPYNEQFFGPGTRLTVL.

This clonotype was recorded a few times. This chain joins TRBV2 and TRBJ1-1; a weak D match, TRBD1 (6 bases). CDR3 length equals 13 residues. The germline V gene encodes CDR1 SNHLY and CDR2 FYNNEI. V was clipped by 6 bases and J by 4 bases, with 12 bases between them. The CDR3 DNA reads TGTGCCAGCAGGACTGCCAGGGGCACTGAAGCTTTCTTT. As protein: CASRTARGTEAFF.

This clonotype was seen more than once but under ten times. The rearrangement uses TRBV6-2 or TRBV6-3 and TRBJ2-3, with TRBD1 identical over 8 bases. Germline V gene lookup returns CDR1 MNHEY and CDR2 SVGEGT. Trimming at V came to 7 bases and at J to 3 bases, leaving 3 bases not matched to a gene. The CDR3 extends over 13 amino acids. CDR3 sequence reads: CASTRTGTDTQYF. DNA for the CDR3: TGTGCCAGCACACGGACAGGGACAGATACGCAGTATTTT.

Only a few counts were recorded for this clonotype. The J gene is TRBJ2-1, the V gene TRBV15; D is uncertain. Germline assignment: CDR1 LNHNV and CDR2 YYDKDF (reference sequence). V was clipped by 0 bases and J by 10 bases, with 10 bases between them. The CDR3 has 13 residues. The CDR3 nucleotides read TGTGCCACCAGCAGAGAGGGCCCTCACGAGCAGTTCTTC. Protein: CATSREGPHEQFF. Variable domain in full (rest from reference TRBV15 and TRBJ2-1): DAMVIQNPRYQVTQFGKPVTLSCSQTLNHNVMYWYQQKSSQAPKLLFHYYDKDFNNEADTPDNFQSRRPNTSFCFLDIRSPGLGDTAMYLCATSREGPHEQFFGPGTRLTVL.

The rearrangement links TRBV21-1 to TRBJ1-1; TRBD1 is the table's D call and was not checked against the DNA. TRBV21-1 is a listed pseudogene. The CDR3 contains 16 residues. CDR3 sequence (DNA): TGTGCCAGCAGCGGGCCCGGGACAGGGGGCGAGGGTGAAGCTTTCTTT. It specifies CASSGPGTGGEGEAFF.